What follows are 22 T cell receptor beta chains derived from one specimen sequenced in a study of T cells in Graves' hyperthyroidism and ophthalmopathy. Researchers took RNA transcripts and amplified the TCR beta CDR3 regions from them. First-round RT-PCR of the TCR CDR3 relied on the HTBI primer set. Using its own MiXCR run on the multiplex PCR reads, TCRdb lists one record per CDR3 protein. The sample holds about 620,000 distinct CDR3 sequences; around 15% are singletons and the top ten take 3.5% to 4%. The material sequenced was blood. These TCRs come from a woman in her 30s with Graves' hyperthyroidism.

V usage is TRBV5-1 and J usage is TRBJ2-7, with 10 positions matching TRBD1. The CDR3 totals 13 residues. Trimming took 7 bases from V and 5 from J; bases not matched to a gene: 6. CDR1 SGHRS and CDR2 YFSETQ come from the germline V gene. The CDR3 region is CASRGDRGHEQYF. For the CDR3, the DNA is TGCGCCAGCCGAGGGGACAGGGGCCACGAGCAGTACTTC.

The sample holds a few counts of this clonotype. The CDR3 here is CASSFWEGLNQPQHF. Here the CDR3 DNA reads TGTGCCAGCAGCTTTTGGGAAGGACTCAATCAGCCCCAGCATTTT. The chain has TRBV5-6 and TRBJ1-5, with no clear D. V was clipped by 2 bases and J by 3 bases, with 12 bases between them. Germline CDR1 and CDR2: SGHDT and YYEEEE. The CDR3 loop spans 15 amino acids.

The chain employs TRBV4-1 and TRBJ1-3; D unresolved. The V gene's germline CDR1 is MGHRA and CDR2 YSYEKL. The CDR3 runs to 14 residues. V dropped 5 bases and J dropped 0 bases, with 8 bases sitting between them. The CDR3 reads CASSYHVSGNTIYF. The CDR3 DNA follows: TGCGCCAGCAGCTATCACGTCTCTGGAAACACCATATATTTT.

This clonotype occurred many times. The CDR3: CASSPDRGEAFF. Written as DNA, the CDR3 is TGTGCCAGCAGCCCCGACAGGGGTGAAGCTTTCTTT. The chain carries TRBV12-3 or TRBV12-4 and TRBJ1-1; 8 bases agree with TRBD1. V was pared by 6 bases and J by 7 bases, with 4 bases of the junction left unmatched. This CDR3 comprises 12 residues.

The chain joins TRBV7-2 to TRBJ2-3, with TRBD2 matching over 7 bases. The CDR3 is 15 residues long. Trimming removed 5 bases from V and 0 bases from J; junction bases left unmatched: 5. Germline CDR1 reads SGHTA; CDR2 reads FQGNSA. The CDR3 region has the DNA TGTGCCAGCAGCAGACGTAGCGGGAGCACAGATACGCAGTATTTT. As protein: CASSRRSGSTDTQYF.

There are a few counts of this clonotype. J is TRBJ1-5 and V is TRBV5-5; no clear D gene. The CDR3 has 15 amino acids. V was clipped by 3 bases and J by 0 bases, with 10 bases between them. Germline CDR1 and CDR2: SGHKS and YYEKEE (reference sequence). The CDR3 protein is CASSSDEYSNQPQHF. The CDR3 nucleotides read TGTGCCAGCAGCTCGGATGAGTATAGCAATCAGCCCCAGCATTTT.

This clonotype was recorded a few times. The chain recombines TRBV15 with TRBJ2-3; D gene ambiguous. The CDR3 is made up of 13 amino acids. Germline CDR1 and CDR2: LNHNV and YYDKDF (reference sequence). V was shortened by 0 bases and J by 5 bases, with 6 bases between the two germline ends. CDR3 DNA: TGTGCCACCAGCAGAGATAGGAAAGATACGCAGTATTTT. It translates to CATSRDRKDTQYF.

Many counts were recorded for this clonotype. J is TRBJ2-7 and V is TRBV6-1; 7 positions agree with TRBD2. The CDR3 is made up of 14 amino acids. With V trimmed by 7 bases and J by 2 bases, 8 bases remained unmatched. Per germline, CDR1 MNHNS and CDR2 SASEGT. CDR3 sequence (DNA): TGTGCCAGCAAGTCGGCTAGCGGAACCTACGAGCAGTACTTC. Its protein product is CASKSASGTYEQYF.

The chain employs TRBV5-1 and TRBJ2-1; 16 nucleotides agree with TRBD2. CDR1 is SGHRS and CDR2 is YFSETQ in the germline V gene. The CDR3 runs to 16 residues. J lost 8 bases, V lost 6 bases, and 8 bases had no gene match. For the CDR3, the DNA is TGCGCCAGCAAAGGGACTAGCGGGAGGGCCGGGGATGAGCAGTTCTTC. It is translated as CASKGTSGRAGDEQFF. Filled out from reference TRBV5-1 and TRBJ2-1, the complete variable domain reads KAGVTQTPRYLIKTRGQQVTLSCSPISGHRSVSWYQQTPGQGLQFLFEYFSETQRNKGNFPGRFSGRQFSNSRSEMNVSTLELGDSALYLCASKGTSGRAGDEQFFGPGTRLTVL.

CDR3 coding DNA: TGTGCCAGCAGTAAAAGGACAGGGGGCTACGAGCAGTACTTC. Protein sequence: CASSKRTGGYEQYF. This chain connects TRBV2 to TRBJ2-7; 10 nucleotides line up with TRBD1. The CDR3 runs to 14 residues. Germline-derived CDR1 and CDR2 are SNHLY and FYNNEI. Trimming removed 5 bases from V and 3 bases from J; junction bases left unmatched: 4.

This clonotype was seen ten or more times. The rearrangement joins TRBV27 to TRBJ1-2; tentative D call: TRBD1 (5 bases). Germline V lookup: CDR1 MNHEY, CDR2 SMNVEV (reference sequence). Trimming pared 6 bases from V and 3 bases from J, leaving 14 bases between. The CDR3 is 14 residues long. As DNA, the CDR3 is TGTGCCAGCAGCCGGGACTCCCGCCACTATGGCTACACCTTC. It translates to CASSRDSRHYGYTF.

Many counts were recorded for this clonotype. The rearrangement uses TRBV11-3 and TRBJ2-3; D possibly corresponds to TRBD2 (6 bases). Germline assignment: CDR1 SGHNT and CDR2 YENEEA. The length of the CDR3 is 14 residues. The V gene lost 5 bases and the J gene lost 4 bases, with 13 bases spanning the gap. The CDR3 DNA reads TGTGCCAGCAGCCCGATCGGGAGACCAGATACGCAGTATTTT. Protein: CASSPIGRPDTQYF.

This chain uses TRBV5-1 with TRBJ2-4; TRBD2 agrees at 10 bases. Germline V lookup: CDR1 SGHRS, CDR2 YFSETQ. V lost 3 bases, J lost 0 bases, and 12 bases stayed unmatched. The CDR3 extends over 19 amino acids. CDR3 DNA sequence: TGCGCCAGCAGCTGGGCCGGGACTAGCGAATATCTAGCCAAAAACATTCAGTACTTC. This encodes CASSWAGTSEYLAKNIQYF.

About this clonotype itself: One end of the junction varies from germline; a read error may be responsible. The genes are TRBV7-9 and TRBJ2-5, with 7 bases matching TRBD1. This CDR3 is 18 amino acids long. CDR1 and CDR2 from the germline V gene are SEHNR and FQNEAQ (reference sequence). The CDR3 DNA is TGCGCCAGCAGCCAAGAGGACCACCCCACAGGGGTTTTGGAGACCCAGTACTTC. Translated, it gives CASSQEDHPTGVLETQYF.

The CDR3 here is CASSQAGGLNYEQFF. The CDR3, as DNA: TGTGCCAGCAGCCAAGCCGGAGGCCTAAACTACGAGCAGTTCTTC. This chain joins TRBV14 and TRBJ2-7, with TRBD2 as a possible D gene (5 bases). TRBJ2-1 explains the end of the DNA better; the J call may be wrong. Germline lookup yields CDR1 SGHDN and CDR2 FVKESK. The length of the CDR3 is 15 residues.

In this sample, this clonotype turned up many times. The V call is TRBV28, the J call TRBJ1-6; D is unclear. V was shortened by 4 bases and J by 7 bases, with 11 bases between the two germline ends. Per the germline V gene, CDR1 is MDHEN and CDR2 is SYDVKM. This CDR3 is 14 amino acids long. In DNA form, the CDR3 reads TGTGCCAGCAGTTACGGGTCTCAAAATTCACCCCTCCACTTT. Translation gives CASSYGSQNSPLHF. The variable domain in full, completed from reference TRBV28 and TRBJ1-6, reads DVKVTQSSRYLVKRTGEKVFLECVQDMDHENMFWYRQDPGLGLRLIYFSYDVKMKEKGDIPEGYSVSREKKERFSLILESASTNQTSMYLCASSYGSQNSPLHFGNGTRLTVT.

This clonotype was found many times. J is TRBJ2-7 and V is TRBV7-2; TRBD2 might be the D (5 bases). Trimming removed 4 bases from V and 7 bases from J, with 14 bases in between. Germline CDR1 reads SGHTA; CDR2 reads FQGNSA. The CDR3 spans 13 residues. The CDR3 coding sequence is TGTGCCAGCAGCTCCCAAGTTGCGGGTGAGCAGTACTTC. It specifies CASSSQVAGEQYF.

This clonotype was counted ten times or more. This chain uses TRBV7-2 with TRBJ2-7; 7 positions agree with TRBD1. Germline V gene sequence: CDR1 SGHTA, CDR2 FQGNSA. CDR3 length: 12 amino acids. With 6 bases clipped from V and 5 bases from J, the junction kept 4 bases outside the gene matches. CDR3 loop: CASSLTGDEQYF. CDR3 in DNA: TGTGCCAGCAGTCTTACAGGGGACGAGCAGTACTTC.

This clonotype appeared a few times. The chain combines TRBV4-1 with TRBJ2-7; perhaps TRBD2 as D (6 bases). Trimming removed 2 bases from V and 1 base from J, with 12 bases in between. CDR3 size: 15 residues. In germline, CDR1 is MGHRA, CDR2 YSYEKL. The CDR3 bases are TGCGCCAGCAGCCAAAACTCCGGGAGTTCCTACGAGCAGTACTTC. Residues: CASSQNSGSSYEQYF.

This clonotype was detected only a few times. The chain recombines TRBV19 with TRBJ1-2; 8 bases align to TRBD1. The germline gives CDR1 LNHDA, CDR2 SQIVND (reference sequence). This CDR3 is 12 amino acids long. The trim removed 3 bases at V and 9 bases at J, leaving 3 bases unmatched. CDR3 sequence reads: CASSIGQGSYTF. The CDR3 bases are TGTGCCAGTAGTATCGGACAGGGAAGCTACACCTTC.

This clonotype has only a few counts. The chain is built from TRBV14 and TRBJ1-2; D gene uncertain. Trimming shortened V by 5 bases and J by 7 bases, and 8 bases separated the two germline ends. Per the germline V gene, CDR1 is SGHDN and CDR2 is FVKESK. The CDR3 sequence is 11 residues long. CDR3 DNA sequence: TGTGCCAGCAGCAAGGGAAGTGGCTACACCTTC. It yields the protein CASSKGSGYTF. The full variable domain, in which reference TRBV14 and TRBJ1-2 provide the parts outside the CDR3, is EAGVTQFPSHSVIEKGQTVTLRCDPISGHDNLYWYRRVMGKEIKFLLHFVKESKQDESGMPNNRFLAERTGGTYSTLKVQPAELEDSGVYFCASSKGSGYTFGSGTRLTVV.

The V call is TRBV6-1, the J call TRBJ2-2, with 7 bases that match TRBD1. V dropped 7 bases and J dropped 1; count of bases not matched to a gene: 9. The CDR3 length is 16 residues. Germline V CDR1 and CDR2: MNHNS, SASEGT. For the CDR3, the DNA is TGTGCCAGCAAAGGGCAGGGACAGTTGAACACCGGGGAGCTGTTTTTT. It translates to CASKGQGQLNTGELFF.